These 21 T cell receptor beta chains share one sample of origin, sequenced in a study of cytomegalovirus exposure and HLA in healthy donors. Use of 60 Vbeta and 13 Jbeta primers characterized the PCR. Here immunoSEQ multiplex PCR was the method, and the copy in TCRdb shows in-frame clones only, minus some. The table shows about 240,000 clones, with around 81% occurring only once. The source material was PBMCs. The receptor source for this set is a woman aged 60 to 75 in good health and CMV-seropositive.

Written as DNA, the CDR3 is TGCGCCAGCAGCTCGTGGGACAGGGGCTACGAGCAGTACTTC. It yields the protein CASSSWDRGYEQYF. The chain is built from TRBV5-1 and TRBJ2-7, with TRBD1 matching 10 bases. The CDR3 is 14 amino acids. Trimming took 3 bases from V and 3 from J; bases not matched to a gene: 3. Germline lookup yields CDR1 SGHRS and CDR2 YFSETQ.

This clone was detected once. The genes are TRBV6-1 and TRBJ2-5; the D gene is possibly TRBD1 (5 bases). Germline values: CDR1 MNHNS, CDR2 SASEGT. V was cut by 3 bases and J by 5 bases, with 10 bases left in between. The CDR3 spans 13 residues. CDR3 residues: CASSDAGLETQYF. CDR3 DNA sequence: TGTGCCAGCAGTGATGCAGGGTTGGAGACCCAGTACTTC.

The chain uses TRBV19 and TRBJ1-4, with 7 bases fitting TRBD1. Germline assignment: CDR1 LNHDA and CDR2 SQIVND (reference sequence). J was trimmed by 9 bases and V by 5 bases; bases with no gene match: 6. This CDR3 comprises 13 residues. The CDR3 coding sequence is TGTGCCAGTAGTCCCCAGGGGGTTAAAAAACTGTTTTTT. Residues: CASSPQGVKKLFF.

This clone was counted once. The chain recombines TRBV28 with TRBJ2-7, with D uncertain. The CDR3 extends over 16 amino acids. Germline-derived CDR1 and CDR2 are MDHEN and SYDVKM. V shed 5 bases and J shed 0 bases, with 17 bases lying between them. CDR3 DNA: TGTGCCAGCAGTCCCGACGTAGCTCCATCCTCCTACGAGCAGTACTTC. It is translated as CASSPDVAPSSYEQYF.

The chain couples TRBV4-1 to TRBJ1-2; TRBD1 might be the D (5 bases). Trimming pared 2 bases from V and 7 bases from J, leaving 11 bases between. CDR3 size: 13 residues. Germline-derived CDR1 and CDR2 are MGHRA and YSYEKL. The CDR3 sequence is CASSQKTVTGYTF. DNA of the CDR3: TGCGCCAGCAGCCAAAAGACAGTTACTGGCTACACCTTC.

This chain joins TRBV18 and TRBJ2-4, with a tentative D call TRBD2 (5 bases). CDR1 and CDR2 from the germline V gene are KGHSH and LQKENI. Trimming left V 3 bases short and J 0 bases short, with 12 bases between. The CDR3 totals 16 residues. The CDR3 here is CASSPERKIAKNIQYF. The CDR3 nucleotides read TGTGCCAGCTCACCGGAGCGGAAGATAGCCAAAAACATTCAGTACTTC.

CDR3 in DNA: TGCGCCAGCAGCTCTCGTGGGACTAGCGACTCCCAGGTAGCCAAAAACATTCAGTACTTC. Translation: CASSSRGTSDSQVAKNIQYF. The rearrangement uses TRBV5-1 and TRBJ2-4, with 10 bases lining up with TRBD2. In germline, CDR1 is SGHRS, CDR2 YFSETQ. V was clipped by 3 bases and J by 0 bases; unmatched bases: 15. The CDR3 is made up of 20 amino acids.

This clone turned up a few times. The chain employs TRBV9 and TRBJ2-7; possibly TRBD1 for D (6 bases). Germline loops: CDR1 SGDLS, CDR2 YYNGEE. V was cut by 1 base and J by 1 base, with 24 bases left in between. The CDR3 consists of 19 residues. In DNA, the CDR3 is TGTGCCAGCAGCGTAAATCCTTCCGCCCCCGGGACATCGTCCTACGAGCAGTACTTC. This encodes CASSVNPSAPGTSSYEQYF.

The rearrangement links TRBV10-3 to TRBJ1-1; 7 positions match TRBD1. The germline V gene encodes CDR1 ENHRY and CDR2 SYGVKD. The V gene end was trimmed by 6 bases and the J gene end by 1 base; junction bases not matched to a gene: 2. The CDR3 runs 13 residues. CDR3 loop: CAIRGTENTEAFF. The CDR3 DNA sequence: TGTGCCATCAGGGGGACAGAGAACACTGAAGCTTTCTTT.

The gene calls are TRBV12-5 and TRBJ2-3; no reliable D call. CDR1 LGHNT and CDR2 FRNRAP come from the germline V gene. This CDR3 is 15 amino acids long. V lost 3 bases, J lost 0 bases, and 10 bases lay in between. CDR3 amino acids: CASGFEKISTDTQYF. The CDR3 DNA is TGTGCTAGTGGTTTTGAGAAGATTAGCACAGATACGCAGTATTTT.

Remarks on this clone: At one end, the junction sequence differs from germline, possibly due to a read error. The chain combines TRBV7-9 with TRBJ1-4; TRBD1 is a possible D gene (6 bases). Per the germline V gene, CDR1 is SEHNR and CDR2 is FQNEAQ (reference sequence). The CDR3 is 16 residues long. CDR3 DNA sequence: TGTTCCAGCAGCCGGACCCGGGGGGCCGCGAGTGAAAAACTGTTTTTT. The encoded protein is CSSSRTRGAASEKLFF.

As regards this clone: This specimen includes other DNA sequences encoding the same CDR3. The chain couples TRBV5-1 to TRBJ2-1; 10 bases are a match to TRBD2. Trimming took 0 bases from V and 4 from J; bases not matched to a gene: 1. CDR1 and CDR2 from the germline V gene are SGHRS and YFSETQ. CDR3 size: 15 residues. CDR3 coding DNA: TGCGCCAGCAGCTTGGGGACTAGCGGTTACAATGAGCAGTTCTTC. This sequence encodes CASSLGTSGYNEQFF.

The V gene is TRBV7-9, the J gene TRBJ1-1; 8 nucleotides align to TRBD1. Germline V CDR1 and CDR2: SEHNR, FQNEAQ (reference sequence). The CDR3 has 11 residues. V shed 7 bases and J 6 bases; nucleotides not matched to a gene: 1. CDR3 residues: CASTGGAEAFF. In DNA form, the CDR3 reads TGTGCCAGCACAGGGGGCGCTGAAGCTTTCTTT.

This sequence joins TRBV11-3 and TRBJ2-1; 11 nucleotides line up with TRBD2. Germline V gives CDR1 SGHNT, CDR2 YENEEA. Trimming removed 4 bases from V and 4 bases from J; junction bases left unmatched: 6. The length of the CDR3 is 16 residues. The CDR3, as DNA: TGTGCCAGCAGCTCAGGGGGGACTAGCGGATACAATGAGCAGTTCTTC. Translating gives CASSSGGTSGYNEQFF.

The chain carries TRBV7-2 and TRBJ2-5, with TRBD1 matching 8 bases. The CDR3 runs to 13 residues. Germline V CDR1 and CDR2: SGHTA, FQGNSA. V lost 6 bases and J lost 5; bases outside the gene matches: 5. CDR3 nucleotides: TGTGCCAGCAGGTACAGGGGGATGGAGACCCAGTACTTC. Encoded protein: CASRYRGMETQYF. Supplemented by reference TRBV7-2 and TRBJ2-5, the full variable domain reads GAGVSQSPSNKVTEKGKDVELRCDPISGHTALYWYRQSLGQGLEFLIYFQGNSAPDKSGLPSDRFSAERTGGSVSTLTIQRTQQEDSAVYLCASRYRGMETQYFGPGTRLLVL.

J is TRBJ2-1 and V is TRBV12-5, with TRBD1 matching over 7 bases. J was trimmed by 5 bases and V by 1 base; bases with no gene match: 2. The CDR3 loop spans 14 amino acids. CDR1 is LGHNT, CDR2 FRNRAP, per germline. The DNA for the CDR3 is TGTGCTAGTGGTTTGGGACAGGGCGACAATGAGCAGTTCTTC. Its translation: CASGLGQGDNEQFF.

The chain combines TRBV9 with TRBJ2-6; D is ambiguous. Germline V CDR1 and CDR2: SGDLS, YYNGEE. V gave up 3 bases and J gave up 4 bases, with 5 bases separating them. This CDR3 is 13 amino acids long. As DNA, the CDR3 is TGTGCCAGCAGCGCCTCCGGGGCCAACGTCCTGACTTTC. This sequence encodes CASSASGANVLTF.

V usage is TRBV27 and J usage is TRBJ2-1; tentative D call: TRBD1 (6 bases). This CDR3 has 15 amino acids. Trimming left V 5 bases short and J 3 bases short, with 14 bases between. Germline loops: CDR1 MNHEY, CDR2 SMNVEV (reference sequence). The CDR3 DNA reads TGTGCCAGCAGTCCCACGACAGGACGCTACAATGAGCAGTTCTTC. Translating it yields CASSPTTGRYNEQFF.

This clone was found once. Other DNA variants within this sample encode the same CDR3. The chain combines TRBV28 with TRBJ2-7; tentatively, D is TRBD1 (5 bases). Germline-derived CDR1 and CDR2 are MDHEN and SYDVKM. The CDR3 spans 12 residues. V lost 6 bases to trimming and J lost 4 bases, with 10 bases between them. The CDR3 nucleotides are TGTGCCAGCAGCCGTGACAGTTACGAGCAGTACTTC. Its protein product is CASSRDSYEQYF.

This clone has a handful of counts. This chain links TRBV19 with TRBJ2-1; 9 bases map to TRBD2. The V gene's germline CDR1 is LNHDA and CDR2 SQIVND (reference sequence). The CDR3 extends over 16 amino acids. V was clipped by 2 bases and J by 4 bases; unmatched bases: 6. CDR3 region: CASSITLAGTYNEQFF. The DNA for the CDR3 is TGTGCCAGTAGTATAACTCTAGCGGGGACATACAATGAGCAGTTCTTC.

This chain's CDR3 is CASSLTGQPTTEAFF. The DNA of the CDR3 is TGTGCCAGCAGCTTAACAGGACAGCCGACCACTGAAGCTTTCTTT. V and J are TRBV7-3 and TRBJ1-1, with a tentative D call TRBD1 (6 bases). This CDR3 has 15 amino acids. Germline V gene data show CDR1 as SGHTA and CDR2 as FQGTGA. Trimming removed 0 bases from V and 4 bases from J, with 12 bases in between.